This record covers a single T cell receptor beta chain. Other DNA sequences from this sample encode an identical CDR3 as well. An assay was performed, and its level was deep. Clones were read by immunoSEQ multiplex PCR, and TCRdb kept only the in-frame ones, dropping some. The sample yields 1,400,000 or so clones, approximately 98.5% seen once. This record belongs to a study of shared clonotypes between healthy human individuals. V lost 0 bases to trimming and J lost 0 bases, with 6 bases between them. The CDR3 totals 14 residues. From germline, CDR1 is MNHEY and CDR2 SVGAGI. The chain joins TRBV6-5 to TRBJ2-7, with D possibly TRBD2 on 6 matching bases. The clonotype originates from a man aged 25-40 years in good health. The sample was naive CD4+ T cells sorted from blood. Subset indicated: CD45RA+ positively selected. CDR3 in DNA: TGTGCCAGCAGTTACTCCGGGGGCTCCTACGAGCAGTACTTC. Translated, it gives CASSYSGGSYEQYF.